This T cell receptor (beta chain) was observed in a study of shared clonotypes between healthy human individuals. A deep-level run was used for the assay. Each subset's genomic DNA was shared equally among a number of immunoSEQ plates. Original data processing: Filtering differed for immunoSEQ, which gave only junction sequences without quality scores. TCRdb's table, derived via immunoSEQ multiplex PCR, lists solely in-frame clones and lacks some. The DNA was the basis for D and trimming; V, J and clone size are from that table. The repertoire holds about 2.4 million clones, with 85% to 95% as singletons. Findings and limits, study-wide: Among the subsets, naive ones generally showed larger estimated richness than memory ones.

The V and J ends lost 4 bases and 0 bases, in that order; junction bases with no gene match: 9. The CDR3 loop spans 18 amino acids. Germline CDR1 is MNHNS and CDR2 is SASEGT. With respect to this clone: Its matching antigen is unknown.

Source material: naive CD4+ T cells sorted from blood. This sample's subset: CD45RA+ positively selected. This TCR was recovered from a man aged 18 to 29 in good health. This rearrangement joins TRBV6-1 to TRBJ1-6; TRBD1 aligns across 7 bases. This chain's CDR3 is CASSGQGAPLSYNSPLHF. The CDR3 DNA follows: TGTGCCAGCAGTGGACAGGGCGCCCCCCTCTCCTATAATTCACCCCTCCACTTT.